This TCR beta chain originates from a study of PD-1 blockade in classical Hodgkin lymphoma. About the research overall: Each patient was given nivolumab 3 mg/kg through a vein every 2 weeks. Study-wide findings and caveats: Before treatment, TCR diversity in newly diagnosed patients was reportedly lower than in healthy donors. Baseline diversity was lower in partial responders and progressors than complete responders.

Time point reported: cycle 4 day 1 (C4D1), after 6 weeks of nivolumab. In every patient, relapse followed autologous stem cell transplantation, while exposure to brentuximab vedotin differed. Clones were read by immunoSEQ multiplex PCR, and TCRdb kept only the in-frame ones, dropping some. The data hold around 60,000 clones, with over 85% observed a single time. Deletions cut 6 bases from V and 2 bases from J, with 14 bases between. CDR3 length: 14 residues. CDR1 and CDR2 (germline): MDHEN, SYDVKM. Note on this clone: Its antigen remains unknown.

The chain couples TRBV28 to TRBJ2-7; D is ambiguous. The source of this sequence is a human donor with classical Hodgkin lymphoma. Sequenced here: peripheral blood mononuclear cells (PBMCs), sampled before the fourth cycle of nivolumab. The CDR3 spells CASSLLVKAYEQYF. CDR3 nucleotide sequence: TGTGCCAGCAGCCTACTCGTGAAAGCCTACGAGCAGTACTTC.